This passage covers 27 T cell receptor beta chains from one sample sequenced in a study of long-term antiretroviral therapy in people with HIV. The assay used was immunoSEQ (version v3.0), run at survey level. Profiled with immunoSEQ multiplex PCR; TCRdb holds only in-frame clones, not every one. The sample consists of 30,000 to 40,000 clones, 65% to 80% of them appearing once. The sample was unsorted PBMCs, taken 3.1 years after starting antiretroviral therapy. All receptors derive from a woman in her 50s with HIV.

This clone was counted between two and nine times. This chain connects TRBV6-1 to TRBJ2-7, with D unresolved. The V gene lost 2 bases and the J gene lost 4 bases, with 9 bases spanning the gap. This CDR3 is built from 13 residues. Germline V gene data show CDR1 as MNHNS and CDR2 as SASEGT. In DNA, the CDR3 is TGTGCCAGCAGTGAAATCACAGATTACGAGCAGTACGTC. Translation gives CASSEITDYEQYV.

The chain couples TRBV5-8 to TRBJ2-1, with 12 bases identical to TRBD1. Germline trimming cut 1 base from V and 7 bases from J; bases unmatched to any gene: 6. The CDR3 spans 16 residues. Germline CDR1 and CDR2: SGHTS and YDEGEE. CDR3: CASSLPGQGAGNEQFF. The CDR3 DNA sequence: TGTGCCAGCAGCTTGCCGGGACAGGGGGCAGGAAATGAGCAGTTCTTC.

V is TRBV4-1 and J is TRBJ2-2; D is undetermined. Trimming removed 3 bases at V and 1 base at J, with 12 bases between. The CDR3 covers 16 residues. CDR1 and CDR2 from the germline V gene are MGHRA and YSYEKL. The CDR3 sequence: CASSHTTAQNTGELFF. The CDR3, as DNA: TGCGCCAGCAGCCACACTACAGCTCAGAACACCGGGGAGCTGTTTTTT.

The gene calls are TRBV11-3 and TRBJ2-7; 7 bases are a match to TRBD1. The junction had 14 bases not matched to a gene; V was cut back by 5 bases and J by 4 bases. This CDR3 comprises 16 residues. In germline, CDR1 is SGHNT, CDR2 YENEEA. The DNA of the CDR3 is TGTGCCAGCAGCCTCCCGGGACAGCGGATTCCTTACGAGCAGTACGTC. It translates to CASSLPGQRIPYEQYV.

The chain uses TRBV6-6 and TRBJ1-1, with a possible D match to TRBD1 (5 bases). V was pared by 2 bases and J by 8 bases, with 18 bases between. Germline V gene data show CDR1 as MNHNY and CDR2 as SVGAGI (reference sequence). The CDR3 has 15 amino acids. DNA of the CDR3: TGTGCCAGCAGTTACGAGGGAGGGGCGGTAGGAGAAGCTTTCTTT. This encodes CASSYEGGAVGEAFF.

J is TRBJ2-7 and V is TRBV7-3; a possible D gene is TRBD2 (5 bases). The CDR3 spans 15 residues. Germline CDR1 and CDR2: SGHTA and FQGTGA. Trimming removed 1 base from V and 3 bases from J, with 13 bases in between. CDR3 in DNA: TGTGCCAGCAGCTTAATCTCCCGGGGAAACTACGAGCAGTACTTC. It is translated as CASSLISRGNYEQYF.

The chain is built from TRBV7-6 and TRBJ2-7; D is undetermined. The CDR3 totals 12 residues. V was shortened by 2 bases and J by 5 bases, with 7 bases between the two germline ends. Germline lookup yields CDR1 SGHVS and CDR2 FNYEAQ. The CDR3 bases are TGTGCCAGCAGCTTAACTGGAAACGAGCAGTACGTC. Encoded protein: CASSLTGNEQYV.

The table lists this clone with a few counts. The rearrangement joins TRBV30 to TRBJ1-2; no definite D call. This CDR3 is built from 12 residues. CDR1 is GTSNPN and CDR2 is SVGIG in the germline V gene (reference sequence). The V end lost 5 bases, the J end lost 2 bases, and 9 bases lay between the germline ends. Written as DNA, the CDR3 is TGTGCCTGGGGGAATTCGAACTATGGCTACACCTTC. Translation: CAWGNSNYGYTF.

The chain carries TRBV10-2 and TRBJ2-5, with D possibly being TRBD1 (6 bases). Between the trimmed V and J ends, which lost 0 bases and 7 bases, there was a span of 12 bases. CDR1 WSHSY and CDR2 SAAADI come from the germline V gene. The CDR3 totals 14 residues. CDR3 nucleotide sequence: TGCGCCAGCAGTGAGTCGAGAGGGGGAGTGACCCAGTACTTC. Residues: CASSESRGGVTQYF.

This clone has a single count. The rearrangement links TRBV6-1 to TRBJ1-1, with 7 bases fitting TRBD1. The germline V gene has CDR1 MNHNS and CDR2 SASEGT. The CDR3 consists of 16 residues. V lost 2 bases and J lost 2; bases outside the gene matches: 8. The chain's CDR3 is CASSEYRGPRNTEAFF. In DNA form, the CDR3 reads TGTGCCAGCAGTGAATACAGGGGACCACGAAACACTGAAGCTTTCTTT.

V and J are TRBV2 and TRBJ2-3, with TRBD2 matching 8 bases. Germline V gives CDR1 SNHLY, CDR2 FYNNEI. Trimming cost V 5 bases and J 1 base; bases outside gene matches: 5. The CDR3 contains 15 residues. The CDR3 bases are TGTGCCAGCAGTCTCGGGGGGGGCGGCACAGATACGCAGTATTTT. Its translation is CASSLGGGGTDTQYF.

This clone occurred a few times. The chain recombines TRBV14 with TRBJ2-5, with D possibly being TRBD1 (6 bases). The CDR3 runs 15 residues. V gave up 3 bases and J gave up 0 bases, with 11 bases separating them. CDR1 and CDR2 from the germline V gene are SGHDN and FVKESK. CDR3 in amino acids: CASSQMGAYQETQYF. In nucleotides, the CDR3 is TGTGCCAGCAGCCAGATGGGGGCGTACCAAGAGACCCAGTACTTC.

The rearrangement links TRBV10-3 to TRBJ2-1; possible D gene TRBD2, 7 bases. V was shortened by 2 bases and J by 7 bases, with 18 bases between the two germline ends. This CDR3 is built from 16 residues. Germline V gene data show CDR1 as ENHRY and CDR2 as SYGVKD. CDR3 protein: CAISEESGGTGNEQFF. The CDR3 DNA is TGTGCCATCAGTGAGGAATCGGGGGGCACCGGGAATGAGCAGTTCTTC.

The rearrangement joins TRBV9 to TRBJ1-1; D is undetermined. Between the trimmed V and J ends, which lost 0 bases and 3 bases, there was a span of 15 bases. This CDR3 has 16 residues. Germline V gene sequence: CDR1 SGDLS, CDR2 YYNGEE. In DNA, the CDR3 is TGTGCCAGCAGCGTAGTGTTGAGGGCCGCGTACACTGAAGCTTTCTTT. Residues: CASSVVLRAAYTEAFF.

This chain links TRBV19 with TRBJ1-4; 9 nucleotides match TRBD1. Germline CDR1 is LNHDA and CDR2 is SQIVND (reference sequence). V was clipped by 6 bases and J by 6 bases; unmatched bases: 8. This CDR3 has 15 amino acids. Written as DNA, the CDR3 is TGTGCCAGTAGAACTCCGGGACAGGGACATGAAAAACTGTTTTTT. Residues: CASRTPGQGHEKLFF. Supplemented by reference TRBV19 and TRBJ1-4, the full variable domain reads DGGITQSPKYLFRKEGQNVTLSCEQNLNHDAMYWYRQDPGQGLRLIYYSQIVNDFQKGDIAEGYSVSREKKESFPLTVTSAQKNPTAFYLCASRTPGQGHEKLFFGSGTQLSVL.

This sequence joins TRBV30 and TRBJ2-7; D assignment may be TRBD1 or TRBD2 (5 bases each). The germline CDR1 and CDR2 sequences are GTSNPN and SVGIG (reference sequence). This CDR3 spans 11 amino acids. Trimming left V 2 bases short and J 9 bases short, with 11 bases between. CDR3 nucleotide sequence: TGTGCCTGGAGTCCCGGGACCTGGCAGTACTTC. Translated, it gives CAWSPGTWQYF. The whole variable domain, filled in from reference TRBV30 and TRBJ2-7, reads SQTIHQWPATLVQPVGSPLSLECTVEGTSNPNLYWYRQAAGRGLQLLFYSVGIGQISSEVPQNLSASRPQDRQFILSSKKLLLSDSGFYLCAWSPGTWQYFGPGTRLTVT.

This chain joins TRBV5-1 and TRBJ1-6; 8 bases agree with TRBD1. J lost 7 bases, V lost 4 bases, and 7 bases had no gene match. The CDR3 loop spans 15 amino acids. Germline CDR1 reads SGHRS; CDR2 reads YFSETQ. CDR3 sequence: CASSHGTGDNSPLHF. Here the CDR3 DNA reads TGCGCCAGCAGCCACGGGACAGGTGACAATTCACCCCTCCACTTT. The whole variable domain, remainder taken from reference TRBV5-1 and TRBJ1-6, is KAGVTQTPRYLIKTRGQQVTLSCSPISGHRSVSWYQQTPGQGLQFLFEYFSETQRNKGNFPGRFSGRQFSNSRSEMNVSTLELGDSALYLCASSHGTGDNSPLHFGNGTRLTVT.

V usage is TRBV4-2 and J usage is TRBJ2-1; 8 positions agree with TRBD2. From germline, CDR1 is LGHNA and CDR2 YNFKEQ. CDR3 length: 14 amino acids. Losses at the gene ends were 4 bases for V and 12 bases for J; bases not matched to a gene: 11. The chain's CDR3 is CASSPAGGITSQFF. The CDR3 region has the DNA TGTGCCAGCAGCCCCGCGGGGGGTATCACATCGCAGTTCTTC.

The chain couples TRBV5-1 to TRBJ2-3; perhaps TRBD2 as D (6 bases). V gave up 0 bases and J gave up 2 bases, with 13 bases separating them. The CDR3 consists of 16 residues. CDR1 is SGHRS and CDR2 is YFSETQ in the germline V gene. The CDR3 spells CASSLAISGDTDTQYF. Written as DNA, the CDR3 is TGCGCCAGCAGCTTGGCCATATCGGGGGACACAGATACGCAGTATTTT.

This chain connects TRBV30 to TRBJ2-1; D perhaps matches TRBD2 (6 bases). Between the trimmed V and J ends, which lost 5 bases and 7 bases, there was a span of 18 bases. The CDR3 length is 14 residues. Germline-derived CDR1 and CDR2 are GTSNPN and SVGIG (reference sequence). The CDR3 spells CAWSFGGSVNEQFF. The CDR3 coding sequence is TGTGCCTGGTCCTTTGGGGGGTCCGTAAATGAGCAGTTCTTC.

V usage is TRBV21-1 and J usage is TRBJ1-6; the table names TRBD1, a call not compared with the DNA. TRBV21-1 is listed as a pseudogene. CDR3 length: 16 residues. For the CDR3, the DNA is TGTGCCAGCAGCAAAAAAACCAGGTCTTATAATTCACCCCTCCACTTT. Translating it yields CASSKKTRSYNSPLHF.

The J gene is TRBJ2-2, the V gene TRBV13; D tentatively fits TRBD1 or TRBD2 (5 bases each). Trimming shortened V by 1 base and J by 2 bases, and 8 bases separated the two germline ends. Germline V CDR1 and CDR2: PRHDT, FYEKMQ (reference sequence). The CDR3 consists of 15 residues. DNA of the CDR3: TGTGCCAGCAGCTTAGTTGGGACCAACACCGGGGAGCTGTTTTTT. Its translation: CASSLVGTNTGELFF. Complete variable domain (other parts from reference TRBV13 and TRBJ2-2): AAGVIQSPRHLIKEKRETATLKCYPIPRHDTVYWYQQGPGQDPQFLISFYEKMQSDKGSIPDRFSAQQFSDYHSELNMSSLELGDSALYFCASSLVGTNTGELFFGEGSRLTVL.

This chain connects TRBV12-5 to TRBJ1-3; 7 nucleotides agree with TRBD1. Germline lookup yields CDR1 LGHNT and CDR2 FRNRAP. The CDR3 is 14 amino acids. The V gene end was trimmed by 5 bases and the J gene end by 4 bases; junction bases not matched to a gene: 5. This chain's CDR3 is CASGPGQVGNTIYF. The CDR3 DNA is TGTGCTAGTGGTCCCGGACAGGTGGGAAACACCATATATTTT.

This clone was seen more than once but under ten times. The chain carries TRBV4-2 and TRBJ2-7; 7 bases match TRBD2. Trimming removed 4 bases from V and 2 bases from J; junction bases left unmatched: 5. CDR3 length: 14 amino acids. Germline assignment: CDR1 LGHNA and CDR2 YNFKEQ. The CDR3 DNA reads TGTGCCAGCAGCCCTGCTCGGGGGGCCTACGAGCAGTACTTC. Translated, it gives CASSPARGAYEQYF.

The chain links TRBV27 to TRBJ1-6; TRBD1 agrees at 7 bases. With V trimmed by 7 bases and J by 7 bases, 4 bases remained unmatched. Germline CDR1 is MNHEY and CDR2 is SMNVEV (reference sequence). This CDR3 contains 13 residues. Written as DNA, the CDR3 is TGTGCCAGCAACCGGGACAGAAATTCACCCCTCCACTTT. Translated, it gives CASNRDRNSPLHF.

The chain has TRBV9 and TRBJ1-2; 7 bases are shared with TRBD1. V lost 0 bases, J lost 4 bases, and 6 bases stayed unmatched. CDR1 is SGDLS and CDR2 is YYNGEE in the germline V gene. CDR3 length: 15 residues. The CDR3: CASSVGEGGPYGYTF. As DNA, the CDR3 is TGTGCCAGCAGCGTAGGTGAAGGGGGCCCCTATGGCTACACCTTC.

The V gene is TRBV7-3, the J gene TRBJ1-6, with 9 bases lining up with TRBD1. The CDR3 is made up of 14 amino acids. From germline, CDR1 is SGHTA and CDR2 FQGTGA. The V and J ends lost 4 bases and 9 bases, in that order; junction bases with no gene match: 4. The CDR3, as DNA: TGTGCCAGCAGCTCCGGACAGGGGAGTTCACCCCTCCACTTT. This codes for CASSSGQGSSPLHF.